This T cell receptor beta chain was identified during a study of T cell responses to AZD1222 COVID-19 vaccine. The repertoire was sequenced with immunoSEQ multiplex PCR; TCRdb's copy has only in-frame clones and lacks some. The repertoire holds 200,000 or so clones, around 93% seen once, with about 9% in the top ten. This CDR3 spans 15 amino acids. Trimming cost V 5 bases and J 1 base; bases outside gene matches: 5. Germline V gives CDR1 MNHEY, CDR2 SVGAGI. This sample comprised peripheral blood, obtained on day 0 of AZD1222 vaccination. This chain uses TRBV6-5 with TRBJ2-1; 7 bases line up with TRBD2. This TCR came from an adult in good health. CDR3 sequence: CASSPSGKSYNEQFF. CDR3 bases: TGTGCCAGCAGTCCCAGCGGGAAGTCCTACAATGAGCAGTTCTTC.